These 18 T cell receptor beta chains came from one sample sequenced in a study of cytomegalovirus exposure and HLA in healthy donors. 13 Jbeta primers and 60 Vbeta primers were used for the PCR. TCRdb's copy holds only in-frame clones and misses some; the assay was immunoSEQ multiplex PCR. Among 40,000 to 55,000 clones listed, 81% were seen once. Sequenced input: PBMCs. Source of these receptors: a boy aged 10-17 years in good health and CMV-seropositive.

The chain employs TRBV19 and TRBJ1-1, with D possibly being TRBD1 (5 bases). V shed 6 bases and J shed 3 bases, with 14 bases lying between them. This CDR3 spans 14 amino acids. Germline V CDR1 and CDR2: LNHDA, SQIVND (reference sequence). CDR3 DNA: TGTGCCAGTAGACTACAGGACCAATACACTGAAGCTTTCTTT. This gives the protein CASRLQDQYTEAFF.

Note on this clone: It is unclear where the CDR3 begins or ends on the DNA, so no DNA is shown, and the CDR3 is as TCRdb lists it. This CDR3 reads CASSEIVGEGTF. The chain combines TRBV2 with TRBJ1-2; the table's TRBD1 call for D was not verified on the DNA. The CDR3 is 12 amino acids long, termini counted. Germline V CDR1 and CDR2: SNHLY, FYNNEI.

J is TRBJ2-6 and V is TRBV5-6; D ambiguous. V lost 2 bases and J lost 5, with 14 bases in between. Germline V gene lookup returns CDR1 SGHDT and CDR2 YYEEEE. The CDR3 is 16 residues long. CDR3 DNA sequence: TGTGCCAGCAGCTTTTCTCGAGTTGGGCGGGCCAACGTCCTGACTTTC. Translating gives CASSFSRVGRANVLTF.

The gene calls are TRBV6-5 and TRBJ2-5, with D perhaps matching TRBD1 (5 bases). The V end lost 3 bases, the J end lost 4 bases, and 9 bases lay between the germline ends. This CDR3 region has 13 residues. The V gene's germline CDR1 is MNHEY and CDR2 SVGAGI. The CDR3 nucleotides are TGTGCCAGCAGTTATGACAGAAGAGAGACCCAGTACTTC. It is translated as CASSYDRRETQYF.

The CDR3 reads CAISESPGSPYEQYF. The CDR3 DNA reads TGTGCCATCAGTGAGTCACCAGGGTCCCCCTACGAGCAGTACTTC. The rearrangement links TRBV10-3 to TRBJ2-7, with a possible D match to TRBD1 (5 bases). V lost 0 bases and J 2 bases, leaving 11 bases between the germline ends. This CDR3 comprises 15 residues. Germline CDR1 reads ENHRY; CDR2 reads SYGVKD.

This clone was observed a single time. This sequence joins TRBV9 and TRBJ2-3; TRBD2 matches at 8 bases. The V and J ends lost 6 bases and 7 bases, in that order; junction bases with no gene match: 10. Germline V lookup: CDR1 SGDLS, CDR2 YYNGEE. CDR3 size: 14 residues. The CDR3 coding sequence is TGTGCCAGCACGCCCCCTAGCGGGCCCCATACGCAGTATTTT. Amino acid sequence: CASTPPSGPHTQYF.

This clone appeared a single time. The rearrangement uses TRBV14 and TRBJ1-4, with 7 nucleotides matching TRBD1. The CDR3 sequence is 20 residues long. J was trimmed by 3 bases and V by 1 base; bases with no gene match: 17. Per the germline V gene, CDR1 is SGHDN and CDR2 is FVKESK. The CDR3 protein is CASSQVGVGGASVANEKLFF. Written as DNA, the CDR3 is TGTGCCAGCAGCCAAGTCGGTGTAGGGGGCGCGTCAGTAGCTAATGAAAAACTGTTTTTT.

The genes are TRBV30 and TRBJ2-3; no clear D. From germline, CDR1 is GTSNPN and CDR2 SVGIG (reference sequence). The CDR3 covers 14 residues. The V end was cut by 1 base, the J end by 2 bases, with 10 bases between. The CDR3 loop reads CAWSGARITDTQYF. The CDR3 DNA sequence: TGTGCCTGGAGTGGTGCCAGGATCACAGATACGCAGTATTTT.

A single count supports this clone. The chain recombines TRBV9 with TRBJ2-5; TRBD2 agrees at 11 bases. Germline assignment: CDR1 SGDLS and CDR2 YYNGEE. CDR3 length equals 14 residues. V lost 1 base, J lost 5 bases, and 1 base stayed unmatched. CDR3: CASSVTSGGETQYF. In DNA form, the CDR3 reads TGTGCCAGCAGCGTAACTAGCGGGGGTGAGACCCAGTACTTC.

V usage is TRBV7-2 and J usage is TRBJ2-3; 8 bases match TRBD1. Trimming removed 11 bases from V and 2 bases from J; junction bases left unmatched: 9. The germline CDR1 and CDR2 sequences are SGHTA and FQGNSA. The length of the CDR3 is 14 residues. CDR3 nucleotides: TGTGCCGGGGGACAGGAATCTTACACAGATACGCAGTATTTT. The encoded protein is CAGGQESYTDTQYF.

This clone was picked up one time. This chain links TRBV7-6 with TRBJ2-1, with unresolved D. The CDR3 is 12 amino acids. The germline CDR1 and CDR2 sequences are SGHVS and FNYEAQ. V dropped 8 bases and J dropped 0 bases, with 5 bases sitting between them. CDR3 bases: TGTGCCAGCGCCGGCTCCTACAATGAGCAGTTCTTC. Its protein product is CASAGSYNEQFF.

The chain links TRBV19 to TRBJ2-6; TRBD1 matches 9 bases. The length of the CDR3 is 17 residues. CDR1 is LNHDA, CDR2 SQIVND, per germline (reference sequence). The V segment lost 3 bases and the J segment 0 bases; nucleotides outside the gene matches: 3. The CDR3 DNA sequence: TGTGCCAGTAGTATGGGACAGGGTGTCTCTGGGGCCAACGTCCTGACTTTC. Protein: CASSMGQGVSGANVLTF.

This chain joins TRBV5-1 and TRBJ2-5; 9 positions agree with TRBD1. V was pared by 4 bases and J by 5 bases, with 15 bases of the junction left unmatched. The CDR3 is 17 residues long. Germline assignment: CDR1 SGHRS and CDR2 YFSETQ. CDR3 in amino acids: CASSPDPRQGGRETQYF. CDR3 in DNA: TGCGCCAGCAGCCCAGATCCCCGACAGGGGGGTAGGGAGACCCAGTACTTC.

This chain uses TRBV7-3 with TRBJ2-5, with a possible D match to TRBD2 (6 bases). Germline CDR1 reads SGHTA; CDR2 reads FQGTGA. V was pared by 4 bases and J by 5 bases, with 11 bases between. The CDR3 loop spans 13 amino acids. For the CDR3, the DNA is TGTGCCAGCAGCTCCAGGAGGGAGGAGACCCAGTACTTC. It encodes CASSSRREETQYF. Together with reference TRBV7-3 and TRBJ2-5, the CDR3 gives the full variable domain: GAGVSQTPSNKVTEKGKYVELRCDPISGHTALYWYRQSLGQGPEFLIYFQGTGAADDSGLPNDRFFAVRPEGSVSTLKIQRTERGDSAVYLCASSSRREETQYFGPGTRLLVL.

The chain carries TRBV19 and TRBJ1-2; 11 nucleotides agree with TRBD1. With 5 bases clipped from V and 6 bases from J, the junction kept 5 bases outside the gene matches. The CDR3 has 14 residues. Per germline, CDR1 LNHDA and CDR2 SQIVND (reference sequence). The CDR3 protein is CASSPDRGLNGYTF. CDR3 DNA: TGTGCCAGTAGTCCGGACAGGGGGCTGAATGGCTACACCTTC.

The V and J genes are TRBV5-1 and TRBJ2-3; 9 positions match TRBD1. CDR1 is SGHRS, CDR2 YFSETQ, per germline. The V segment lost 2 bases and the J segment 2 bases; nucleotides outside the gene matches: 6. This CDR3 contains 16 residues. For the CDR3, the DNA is TGCGCCAGCAGCTTATGGACAGGGGCCACCACAGATACGCAGTATTTT. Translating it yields CASSLWTGATTDTQYF.

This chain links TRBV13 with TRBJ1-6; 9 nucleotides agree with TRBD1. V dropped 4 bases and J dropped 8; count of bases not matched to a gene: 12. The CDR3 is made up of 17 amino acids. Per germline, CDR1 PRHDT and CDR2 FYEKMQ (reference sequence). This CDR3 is CASSSHRGQGEDSPLHF. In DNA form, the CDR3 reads TGTGCCAGCAGCTCCCACAGGGGGCAAGGTGAAGATTCACCCCTCCACTTT. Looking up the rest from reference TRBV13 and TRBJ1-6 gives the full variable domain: AAGVIQSPRHLIKEKRETATLKCYPIPRHDTVYWYQQGPGQDPQFLISFYEKMQSDKGSIPDRFSAQQFSDYHSELNMSSLELGDSALYFCASSSHRGQGEDSPLHFGNGTRLTVT.

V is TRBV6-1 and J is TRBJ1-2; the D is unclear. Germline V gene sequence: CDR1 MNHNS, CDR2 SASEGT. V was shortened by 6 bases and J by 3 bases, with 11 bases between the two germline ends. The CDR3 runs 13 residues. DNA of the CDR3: TGTGCCAGCAGCGGAGAGTATTACTATGGCTACACCTTC. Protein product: CASSGEYYYGYTF.